The 28 T cell receptor beta chains below come from one sample, sequenced in a study of graft-versus-host responses after intestinal transplantation. Their antigens are not known. Clones were sequenced by immunoSEQ multiplex PCR, and TCRdb holds only the in-frame ones, with some missing. This table holds about 120,000 clones, around nine tenths found once. This specimen was unstimulated CD4+ T cells sorted from spleen or lymph node cells, taken before transplant. These receptor sequences come from a human donor who was the organ donor for an intestinal transplant.

The chain is built from TRBV5-6 and TRBJ1-1; no firm D call. Germline values: CDR1 SGHDT, CDR2 YYEEEE. Trimming took off 2 bases at V and 8 bases at J, with 13 bases between the two ends. CDR3 length: 13 amino acids. The CDR3 coding sequence is TGTGCCAGCAGCTTATTCCCGGTGAGGGAAGCTTTCTTT. Translation: CASSLFPVREAFF. Full variable domain (outside the CDR3, taken from reference TRBV5-6 and TRBJ1-1): DAGVTQSPTHLIKTRGQQVTLRCSPKSGHDTVSWYQQALGQGPQFIFQYYEEEERQRGNFPDRFSGHQFPNYSSELNVNALLLGDSALYLCASSLFPVREAFFGQGTRLTVV.

The chain combines TRBV11-2 with TRBJ2-2; 9 nucleotides align to TRBD2. The CDR3 extends over 16 amino acids. The germline V gene has CDR1 SGHAT and CDR2 FQNNGV. V lost 5 bases and J lost 5; bases outside the gene matches: 9. CDR3: CASSLSGSARTGELFF. Written as DNA, the CDR3 is TGTGCCAGCAGCCTTAGCGGGAGCGCGAGGACCGGGGAGCTGTTTTTT.

This clone showed up just a few times. The rearrangement links TRBV6-1 to TRBJ1-1; D is uncertain. The CDR3 has 14 residues. Per the germline V gene, CDR1 is MNHNS and CDR2 is SASEGT. The ends were cut back, 1 base at V and 1 base at J, with 7 bases in the middle. The CDR3 DNA follows: TGTGCCAGCAGTGAAGTTTGGGCGAACACTGAAGCTTTCTTT. Translation gives CASSEVWANTEAFF.

V is TRBV29-1 and J is TRBJ2-3; a possible D gene is TRBD1 (6 bases). CDR1 SQVTM and CDR2 ANQGSEA come from the germline V gene. The ends were cut back, 0 bases at V and 4 bases at J, with 8 bases in the middle. This CDR3 is 13 amino acids long. The CDR3 DNA reads as TGCAGCGTTGAAGAGGCAGGGGCAGATACGCAGTATTTT. Amino acid sequence: CSVEEAGADTQYF.

J is TRBJ2-7 and V is TRBV7-2; TRBD1 might be the D (6 bases). The germline V and J ends were trimmed by 1 base and 2 bases, with 15 bases remaining between them. This CDR3 comprises 16 residues. CDR1 is SGHTA and CDR2 is FQGNSA in the germline V gene. Here the CDR3 reads CASSLGVVHRAYEQYF. CDR3 coding DNA: TGTGCCAGCAGCTTAGGTGTGGTGCACAGGGCCTACGAGCAGTACTTC.

The chain carries TRBV5-1 and TRBJ2-2; TRBD1 matches 11 bases. The germline V gene encodes CDR1 SGHRS and CDR2 YFSETQ. The CDR3 runs to 16 residues. After removal of 4 bases from V and 4 bases from J, the junction contained 6 bases not matched to a gene. This CDR3 is CASSVTGTGGTGELFF. The CDR3 nucleotides are TGCGCCAGCAGCGTCACCGGGACAGGGGGCACCGGGGAGCTGTTTTTT.

J is TRBJ2-1 and V is TRBV7-6; D is uncertain. CDR3 size: 13 residues. Germline CDR1 reads SGHVS; CDR2 reads FNYEAQ. The V gene lost 1 base and the J gene lost 6 bases, with 7 bases spanning the gap. The CDR3 region has the DNA TGTGCCAGCAGCTTAGTCGAGCGCAATGAGCAGTTCTTC. Its translation: CASSLVERNEQFF.

This clone has only one observation. The gene calls are TRBV11-2 and TRBJ2-1; 11 bases are shared with TRBD1. This CDR3 spans 16 amino acids. Germline V gene data show CDR1 as SGHAT and CDR2 as FQNNGV. V was clipped by 1 base and J by 8 bases; unmatched bases: 7. The CDR3: CASSLVRTGGIDEQFF. In nucleotides, the CDR3 is TGTGCCAGCAGCTTAGTTCGGACAGGGGGCATCGATGAGCAGTTCTTC.

This clone came up a few times. The CDR3 bases are TGTGCCAGTAGTCGGGACCAGGGACCCCAGCATTTT. Protein sequence: CASSRDQGPQHF. V usage is TRBV19 and J usage is TRBJ1-5, with D possibly matching TRBD1 (5 bases). V lost 5 bases to trimming and J lost 10 bases, with 12 bases between them. The CDR3 has 12 residues. CDR1 is LNHDA, CDR2 SQIVND, per germline (reference sequence). The full variable domain, completed using reference TRBV19 and TRBJ1-5, is DGGITQSPKYLFRKEGQNVTLSCEQNLNHDAMYWYRQDPGQGLRLIYYSQIVNDFQKGDIAEGYSVSREKKESFPLTVTSAQKNPTAFYLCASSRDQGPQHFGDGTRLSIL.

The gene calls are TRBV4-3 and TRBJ2-7; 10 bases agree with TRBD2. V was clipped by 2 bases and J by 3 bases; unmatched bases: 7. This CDR3 has 16 residues. CDR1 and CDR2 (germline): LGHNA, YSLEER. CDR3 residues: CASSQTLAGEGYEQYF. CDR3 nucleotide sequence: TGCGCCAGCAGCCAAACCCTAGCGGGAGAAGGCTACGAGCAGTACTTC.

The V gene is TRBV6-1, the J gene TRBJ2-7; TRBD2 agrees at 11 bases. J gave up 6 bases and V 4 bases, and 5 bases lay outside the gene matches. Germline V lookup: CDR1 MNHNS, CDR2 SASEGT. CDR3 length equals 14 residues. The CDR3 sequence is CASSALAGGPEQYF. The CDR3 DNA follows: TGTGCCAGCAGTGCCCTAGCGGGAGGTCCCGAGCAGTACTTC.

The rearrangement links TRBV6-5 to TRBJ1-1; the match to TRBD1 covers 7 bases. Germline CDR1 and CDR2: MNHEY and SVGAGI. The CDR3 length is 15 residues. Germline trimming cut 5 bases from V and 4 bases from J; bases unmatched to any gene: 10. CDR3 bases: TGTGCCAGCAGTAAGCTACAGGGGATGGGCACTGAAGCTTTCTTT. It specifies CASSKLQGMGTEAFF.

The chain employs TRBV6-1 and TRBJ2-3; D remains unclear. The CDR3 length is 14 residues. Trimming cost V 6 bases and J 0 bases, with 10 bases left between them. CDR1 and CDR2 (germline): MNHNS, SASEGT. CDR3 nucleotides: TGTGCCAGCAGCCGAATATTTAGCACAGATACGCAGTATTTT. This gives the protein CASSRIFSTDTQYF.

The chain couples TRBV27 to TRBJ2-7; 13 bases are a match to TRBD2. This CDR3 is 19 amino acids long. With 7 bases clipped from V and 3 bases from J, the junction kept 18 bases outside the gene matches. Germline V gene sequence: CDR1 MNHEY, CDR2 SMNVEV (reference sequence). The CDR3 region is CASNQQELKGLAGDYEQYF. As DNA, the CDR3 is TGTGCCAGCAATCAACAGGAACTTAAAGGACTAGCGGGGGACTACGAGCAGTACTTC.

The V gene is TRBV7-6, the J gene TRBJ2-7; D perhaps matches TRBD2 (6 bases). Trimming shortened V by 8 bases and J by 1 base, and 12 bases separated the two germline ends. CDR3 length: 13 residues. The germline CDR1 and CDR2 sequences are SGHVS and FNYEAQ. For the CDR3, the DNA is TGTGCCAGCGGGATAGCGGAATCCTACGAGCAGTACTTC. It codes for CASGIAESYEQYF.

The rearrangement links TRBV10-3 to TRBJ1-1; 8 positions match TRBD1. Looked up from germline, CDR1 is ENHRY and CDR2 is SYGVKD. This CDR3 is 16 amino acids long. The V segment lost 4 bases and the J segment 4 bases; nucleotides outside the gene matches: 11. DNA for the CDR3: TGTGCCATCAGTGGGGGACAGGCGGGCCTGGGCACTGAAGCTTTCTTT. This translates into CAISGGQAGLGTEAFF.

The V gene is TRBV30, the J gene TRBJ2-1; D may match TRBD1 or TRBD2 (5 bases each). The CDR3 has 13 residues. The V gene lost 6 bases and the J gene lost 1 base, with 10 bases spanning the gap. Germline-derived CDR1 and CDR2 are GTSNPN and SVGIG (reference sequence). CDR3 bases: TGTGCCTGTGGGACCTCTTCCTACAATGAGCAGTTCTTC. This sequence encodes CACGTSSYNEQFF.

V gene TRBV27 combines with J gene TRBJ1-2, with D perhaps TRBD1 (5 bases). Germline V gene lookup returns CDR1 MNHEY and CDR2 SMNVEV (reference sequence). V was shortened by 9 bases and J by 8 bases, with 13 bases between the two germline ends. The CDR3 totals 11 residues. The CDR3 sequence: CASWGDYGYTF. CDR3 bases: TGTGCCAGTTGGGGGGATTACGGCTACACCTTC.

This sequence joins TRBV4-2 and TRBJ1-5; TRBD1 matches at 9 bases. V was clipped by 2 bases and J by 7 bases; unmatched bases: 9. CDR1 is LGHNA and CDR2 is YNFKEQ in the germline V gene. This CDR3 contains 16 residues. DNA for the CDR3: TGTGCCAGCAGCCAAATCGGACAGGGGAGGAGGCAGCCCCAGCATTTT. Protein sequence: CASSQIGQGRRQPQHF.

V is TRBV7-2 and J is TRBJ2-7; unclear D gene. CDR3 length equals 13 residues. The germline V gene encodes CDR1 SGHTA and CDR2 FQGNSA. Deletions cut 1 base from V and 4 bases from J, with 8 bases between. CDR3 residues: CASSLVSRYEQYF. CDR3 nucleotide sequence: TGTGCCAGCAGCTTAGTCTCCAGGTACGAGCAGTACTTC. Full variable domain (outside the CDR3, taken from reference TRBV7-2 and TRBJ2-7): GAGVSQSPSNKVTEKGKDVELRCDPISGHTALYWYRQSLGQGLEFLIYFQGNSAPDKSGLPSDRFSAERTGGSVSTLTIQRTQQEDSAVYLCASSLVSRYEQYFGPGTRLTVT.

V usage is TRBV5-4 and J usage is TRBJ1-3; D remains ambiguous. The CDR3 consists of 17 residues. Per the germline V gene, CDR1 is SGHNT and CDR2 is YYREEE (reference sequence). V was pared by 0 bases and J by 0 bases, with 13 bases between. CDR3 bases: TGTGCCAGCAGCTTGGGGCCGGCCCCGAACTCTGGAAACACCATATATTTT. Protein product: CASSLGPAPNSGNTIYF.

This clone was seen a single time. The rearrangement links TRBV23-1 to TRBJ1-1; 9 bases align to TRBD1. TRBV23-1 is noted as an ORF with a role that remains uncertain. The CDR3 loop spans 16 amino acids. V lost 11 bases and J lost 0; bases outside the gene matches: 13. The CDR3 sequence is CAVHLTGGAMNTEAFF. CDR3 nucleotide sequence: TGCGCCGTCCACTTAACAGGGGGCGCAATGAACACTGAAGCTTTCTTT.

V is TRBV7-8 and J is TRBJ2-7, with 7 bases that match TRBD1. The CDR3 runs to 16 residues. V shed 3 bases, J shed 3 bases, and the junction held 11 bases outside the gene matches. Germline V gene data show CDR1 as SGHVS and CDR2 as FQNEAQ. Written as DNA, the CDR3 is TGTGCCAGCAGCTTCGAGGGGGCAGCAGGGTTCTACGAGCAGTACTTC. Protein product: CASSFEGAAGFYEQYF.

This chain joins TRBV11-2 and TRBJ2-3; D might be TRBD2 (6 bases). Germline values: CDR1 SGHAT, CDR2 FQNNGV. The CDR3 covers 13 residues. The V and J ends lost 5 bases and 4 bases respectively, with 10 bases between them. The CDR3 coding sequence is TGTGCCAGCAGCCCTGGGGGGTCAGATACGCAGTATTTT. Its protein is CASSPGGSDTQYF.

The chain is built from TRBV7-6 and TRBJ2-3; 11 bases are a match to TRBD1. CDR1 and CDR2 from the germline V gene are SGHVS and FNYEAQ. This CDR3 has 16 residues. The trim removed 4 bases at V and 3 bases at J, leaving 6 bases unmatched. In DNA, the CDR3 is TGTGCCAGCAGCTATGGACAGGGGGCGAAGACAGATACGCAGTATTTT. Its protein product is CASSYGQGAKTDTQYF.

This chain joins TRBV7-9 and TRBJ2-1; 8 bases match TRBD1. Per the germline V gene, CDR1 is SEHNR and CDR2 is FQNEAQ (reference sequence). This CDR3 comprises 18 residues. V was pared by 4 bases and J by 2 bases, with 13 bases of the junction left unmatched. CDR3 sequence reads: CASSSGQELPVAYNEQFF. The CDR3 DNA reads TGTGCCAGCAGCTCGGGACAGGAATTGCCTGTTGCCTACAATGAGCAGTTCTTC.

This clone was found once. The chain uses TRBV29-1 and TRBJ1-1, with TRBD1 matching over 7 bases. From germline, CDR1 is SQVTM and CDR2 ANQGSEA. V lost 6 bases to trimming and J lost 9 bases; unmatched junction nucleotides: 7. The CDR3 runs to 11 residues. CDR3 nucleotides: TGCAGCGTGATGGGGGGACAGAAAGCTTTCTTT. Translation gives CSVMGGQKAFF.

This rearrangement joins TRBV5-1 to TRBJ2-5; D may be TRBD1 (6 bases). The CDR3 contains 13 residues. Germline V gene sequence: CDR1 SGHRS, CDR2 YFSETQ. The V and J ends lost 4 bases and 2 bases respectively, with 9 bases between them. The CDR3 is CASSPGQQETQYF. As DNA, the CDR3 is TGCGCCAGCAGCCCGGGACAACAAGAGACCCAGTACTTC. The full variable domain, its missing parts supplied by reference TRBV5-1 and TRBJ2-5, is KAGVTQTPRYLIKTRGQQVTLSCSPISGHRSVSWYQQTPGQGLQFLFEYFSETQRNKGNFPGRFSGRQFSNSRSEMNVSTLELGDSALYLCASSPGQQETQYFGPGTRLLVL.